This T cell receptor beta chain was captured in a study of blood T cell repertoires in COVID-19. At the level of the study: Nucleic acid was either cDNA or gDNA, and it came from T cells, B-cell-depleted T cells, or PBMCs.

The protocol was immunoSEQ multiplex PCR, while the TCRdb copy is restricted to in-frame clones and leaves out a portion. The repertoire holds tens of thousands of clones, with around 87% as singletons. This clone was observed a single time. V was cut by 1 base and J by 0 bases, with 9 bases left in between. The germline CDR1 and CDR2 sequences are SGHAT and FQNNGV. This CDR3 is built from 15 residues. Sequencing was done on a sample of peripheral blood. The sequence derives from a man aged 80 or over with acute or convalescent COVID-19. The rearrangement joins TRBV11-2 to TRBJ1-1, with D unresolved. The CDR3 nucleotides read TGTGCCAGCAGCTTAGTAGCCAGCCTGAACACTGAAGCTTTCTTT. Amino acid sequence: CASSLVASLNTEAFF.